These 25 T cell receptor beta chains originate from one sample sequenced in a study of blood T cell repertoires in COVID-19. Only in-frame clones appear in the TCRdb table, and some are missing; sequencing was by immunoSEQ multiplex PCR. Among more than 200,000 clones listed, 80% to 90% were seen once. Input material: peripheral blood. These receptors were taken from a man of 80 years or more with acute or convalescent COVID-19.

V gene TRBV7-9 combines with J gene TRBJ1-1, with 11 positions matching TRBD1. Germline values: CDR1 SEHNR, CDR2 FQNEAQ (reference sequence). Unmatched junction bases numbered 7, after V lost 5 bases and J lost 5 bases. The CDR3 is made up of 15 amino acids. CDR3: CASSPGQGAFTEAFF. CDR3 nucleotide sequence: TGTGCCAGCAGCCCTGGACAGGGGGCGTTTACTGAAGCTTTCTTT.

The genes are TRBV10-1 and TRBJ1-5; D possibly corresponds to TRBD1 (5 bases). V lost 10 bases to trimming and J lost 2 bases, with 9 bases between them. CDR1 and CDR2 from the germline V gene are WNHNN and SYGVQD (reference sequence). This CDR3 has 12 amino acids. CDR3 sequence: CATGQGNQPQHF. The CDR3 region has the DNA TGCGCCACAGGACAAGGCAATCAGCCCCAGCATTTT.

The chain combines TRBV28 with TRBJ2-7; 10 bases line up with TRBD2. This CDR3 has 12 amino acids. The V gene end was trimmed by 7 bases and the J gene end by 6 bases; junction bases not matched to a gene: 3. Germline loops: CDR1 MDHEN, CDR2 SYDVKM. CDR3 DNA: TGTGCCAGCACTAGCGGGAGTGGCGAGCAGTACTTC. Protein: CASTSGSGEQYF. Combining the CDR3 with reference TRBV28 and TRBJ2-7 gives the whole variable domain DVKVTQSSRYLVKRTGEKVFLECVQDMDHENMFWYRQDPGLGLRLIYFSYDVKMKEKGDIPEGYSVSREKKERFSLILESASTNQTSMYLCASTSGSGEQYFGPGTRLTVT.

This chain joins TRBV24-1 and TRBJ2-2; D gene ambiguous. V dropped 8 bases and J dropped 4 bases, with 10 bases sitting between them. CDR3 length: 13 amino acids. Germline-derived CDR1 and CDR2 are KGHDR and SFDVKD. CDR3 nucleotide sequence: TGTGCCACCACCGGCCCGGGCACCGGGGAGCTGTTTTTT. Protein: CATTGPGTGELFF.

V and J are TRBV28 and TRBJ1-2; no clear D. Germline V gene data show CDR1 as MDHEN and CDR2 as SYDVKM. This CDR3 comprises 11 residues. Trimming removed 3 bases at V and 6 bases at J, with 5 bases between. CDR3 region: CASSFQDGYTF. DNA for the CDR3: TGTGCCAGCAGTTTCCAGGATGGCTACACCTTC.

The gene calls are TRBV7-9 and TRBJ2-7, with 14 nucleotides matching TRBD2. V lost 3 bases to trimming and J lost 2 bases; unmatched junction nucleotides: 12. Germline CDR1 SEHNR, CDR2 FQNEAQ (reference sequence). The CDR3 spans 19 residues. CDR3 nucleotide sequence: TGTGCCAGCAGCTTTGGGGGGACTAGCGGGAGTCAAGGGGCCTACGAGCAGTACGTC. It yields the protein CASSFGGTSGSQGAYEQYV.

The rearrangement joins TRBV4-1 to TRBJ2-3, with 9 bases identical to TRBD2. Germline values: CDR1 MGHRA, CDR2 YSYEKL. CDR3 length: 20 amino acids. Trimming at V came to 1 base and at J to 1 base, leaving 15 bases not matched to a gene. DNA of the CDR3: TGCGCCAGCAGCCAAGGAGGGGGAGCGGGAGGCCCTGGGGGCACAGATACGCAGTATTTT. Translating it yields CASSQGGGAGGPGGTDTQYF.

The V call is TRBV7-2, the J call TRBJ2-2; D may be TRBD2 (7 bases). This CDR3 comprises 15 residues. V lost 5 bases and J lost 5, with 15 bases in between. Germline CDR1 and CDR2: SGHTA and FQGNSA. CDR3 DNA: TGTGCCAGCAGCGACCGGGGGGCCGGGACCGGGGAGCTGTTTTTT. Residues: CASSDRGAGTGELFF.

This clone appeared a few times. V is TRBV30 and J is TRBJ1-2; D unresolved. The CDR3 runs 14 residues. Germline lookup yields CDR1 GTSNPN and CDR2 SVGIG (reference sequence). Trimming shortened V by 1 base and J by 1 base, and 10 bases separated the two germline ends. The CDR3 spells CAWSAQVLNYGYTF. The CDR3 bases are TGTGCCTGGAGTGCCCAGGTCCTTAACTATGGCTACACCTTC.

The chain has TRBV10-3 and TRBJ2-3; tentatively, D is TRBD2 (5 bases). Germline CDR1 is ENHRY and CDR2 is SYGVKD. The CDR3 consists of 15 residues. V was pared by 3 bases and J by 3 bases, with 13 bases between. The CDR3 DNA follows: TGTGCCATCAGTGATGTCATAACGGGGACAGATACGCAGTATTTT. It yields the protein CAISDVITGTDTQYF.

The table lists this clone with a count of one. The chain employs TRBV10-1 and TRBJ2-7; 9 positions match TRBD1. V lost 3 bases and J lost 3; bases outside the gene matches: 6. The CDR3 covers 15 residues. Germline assignment: CDR1 WNHNN and CDR2 SYGVQD (reference sequence). The CDR3 bases are TGCGCCAGCAGTGATGGAGGGACAGGGAACTACGAGCAGTACTTC. Protein: CASSDGGTGNYEQYF.

This rearrangement joins TRBV18 to TRBJ2-3; 10 bases align to TRBD2. Trimming cost V 2 bases and J 6 bases; bases outside gene matches: 5. Germline V lookup: CDR1 KGHSH, CDR2 LQKENI. The CDR3 contains 15 residues. The CDR3 coding sequence is TGTGCCAGCTCACCAACGACTAGCGGGTGGGATACGCAGTATTTT. It is translated as CASSPTTSGWDTQYF.

V and J are TRBV12-5 and TRBJ1-1; tentatively, D is TRBD1 (5 bases). V was cut by 0 bases and J by 1 base, with 6 bases left in between. The CDR3 consists of 14 residues. Looked up from germline, CDR1 is LGHNT and CDR2 is FRNRAP. For the CDR3, the DNA is TGTGCTAGTGGTTTGGTAGGACAGAACACTGAAGCTTTCTTT. Translated, it gives CASGLVGQNTEAFF.

The V call is TRBV3-1 (or the pseudogene TRBV3-2), the J call TRBJ2-1; 7 positions agree with TRBD1. CDR1 is LGHDT, CDR2 YNNKEL, per germline (reference sequence). The CDR3 spans 19 residues. Unmatched junction bases numbered 11, after V lost 0 bases and J lost 0 bases. The CDR3 reads CASSQDQGTVTSSYNEQFF. The CDR3 bases are TGTGCCAGCAGCCAAGATCAGGGGACAGTCACCAGCTCCTACAATGAGCAGTTCTTC.

V is TRBV5-1 and J is TRBJ1-6; 7 nucleotides align to TRBD1. Trimming removed 4 bases from V and 3 bases from J; junction bases left unmatched: 10. The germline gives CDR1 SGHRS, CDR2 YFSETQ. The CDR3 loop spans 17 amino acids. CDR3 nucleotides: TGCGCCAGCAGCCGCACGGAACAGGGGAGCTATAATTCACCCCTCCACTTT. Protein: CASSRTEQGSYNSPLHF. The whole variable domain, remainder taken from reference TRBV5-1 and TRBJ1-6, is KAGVTQTPRYLIKTRGQQVTLSCSPISGHRSVSWYQQTPGQGLQFLFEYFSETQRNKGNFPGRFSGRQFSNSRSEMNVSTLELGDSALYLCASSRTEQGSYNSPLHFGNGTRLTVT.

This clone was observed a handful of times. This rearrangement joins TRBV27 to TRBJ2-7; 8 bases align to TRBD2. V dropped 6 bases and J dropped 5; count of bases not matched to a gene: 3. In germline, CDR1 is MNHEY, CDR2 SMNVEV (reference sequence). The CDR3 covers 12 residues. The CDR3 DNA is TGTGCCAGCAGGGAGCGGGAGAACGAGCAGTACTTC. As protein: CASRERENEQYF.

This rearrangement joins TRBV9 to TRBJ2-7; D perhaps matches TRBD1 (5 bases). Trimming removed 8 bases at V and 7 bases at J, with 13 bases between. CDR3 length equals 11 residues. Germline-derived CDR1 and CDR2 are SGDLS and YYNGEE. CDR3 sequence reads: CARPRGFEQYV. The CDR3 nucleotides read TGTGCCAGACCTAGGGGATTTGAGCAGTACGTC.

The chain employs TRBV18 and TRBJ1-4; D remains unclear. V was clipped by 4 bases and J by 7 bases, with 16 bases between them. The CDR3 consists of 15 residues. Germline CDR1 KGHSH, CDR2 LQKENI. In DNA form, the CDR3 reads TGTGCCAGCTCACGTAACCGGTTGGAGGGTGAAAAACTGTTTTTT. Amino acid sequence: CASSRNRLEGEKLFF. The complete variable domain, with remaining parts taken from reference TRBV18 and TRBJ1-4, reads NAGVMQNPRHLVRRRGQEARLRCSPMKGHSHVYWYRQLPEEGLKFMVYLQKENIIDESGMPKERFSAEFPKEGPSILRIQQVVRGDSAAYFCASSRNRLEGEKLFFGSGTQLSVL.

The V gene is TRBV9, the J gene TRBJ2-3; the match to TRBD2 covers 10 bases. CDR1 and CDR2 from the germline V gene are SGDLS and YYNGEE. With V trimmed by 4 bases and J by 0 bases, 5 bases remained unmatched. This CDR3 has 16 amino acids. In DNA form, the CDR3 reads TGTGCCAGCAGCAGGACTAGCGGAACTAGCACAGATACGCAGTATTTT. Protein: CASSRTSGTSTDTQYF.

The chain links TRBV9 to TRBJ1-5, with D hard to call. The V and J ends lost 0 bases and 7 bases respectively, with 8 bases between them. CDR3 length: 13 residues. CDR1 and CDR2 (germline): SGDLS, YYNGEE. CDR3 sequence reads: CASSVAGSQPQHF. The CDR3 DNA sequence: TGTGCCAGCAGCGTAGCGGGTTCACAGCCCCAGCATTTT.

Here the CDR3 DNA reads TGTGCCAGCAGTGACTCTCCGACTAGTTCCTACAATGAGCAGTTCTTC. It translates to CASSDSPTSSYNEQFF. The V gene is TRBV6-4, the J gene TRBJ2-1; D perhaps matches TRBD2 (6 bases). CDR3 length: 16 residues. CDR1 MRHNA and CDR2 SNTAGT come from the germline V gene. V was cut by 0 bases and J by 1 base, with 10 bases left in between.

In DNA form, the CDR3 reads TGTGCCAGCAGCCCAAACTTTGGACTAGCGACCAATGAGCAGTTCTTC. Its translation is CASSPNFGLATNEQFF. The chain joins TRBV9 to TRBJ2-1; 9 nucleotides line up with TRBD2. Trimming cost V 4 bases and J 6 bases; bases outside gene matches: 11. The length of the CDR3 is 16 residues. Per the germline V gene, CDR1 is SGDLS and CDR2 is YYNGEE.

There are many counts of this clone. The chain couples TRBV6-5 to TRBJ2-3; TRBD2 matches 8 bases. This CDR3 contains 14 residues. V was clipped by 6 bases and J by 6 bases; unmatched bases: 8. The germline V gene has CDR1 MNHEY and CDR2 SVGAGI. The CDR3 DNA reads TGTGCCAGCAGACGAGCGGGAGATGTTGATACGCAGTATTTT. This codes for CASRRAGDVDTQYF.

This rearrangement joins TRBV27 to TRBJ2-1; no reliable D call. The CDR3 spans 15 residues. Trimming pared 4 bases from V and 0 bases from J, leaving 10 bases between. From germline, CDR1 is MNHEY and CDR2 SMNVEV (reference sequence). Here the CDR3 reads CASSSQVTSYNEQFF. Here the CDR3 DNA reads TGTGCCAGCAGTTCTCAGGTAACCTCCTACAATGAGCAGTTCTTC.

The V and J genes are TRBV3-1 (or the pseudogene TRBV3-2) and TRBJ2-7, with 7 bases fitting TRBD2. This CDR3 contains 14 residues. Germline assignment: CDR1 LGHDT and CDR2 YNNKEL (reference sequence). Germline trimming cut 1 base from V and 4 bases from J; bases unmatched to any gene: 4. CDR3 amino acids: CASSQVGGGYEQYF. CDR3 DNA: TGTGCCAGCAGCCAAGTGGGGGGGGGTTACGAGCAGTACTTC.